The 5 T cell receptor beta chains reported below all come from one sample, sequenced in a study of shared clonotypes between healthy human individuals. Only in-frame clones appear in the TCRdb table, and some are missing; sequencing was by immunoSEQ multiplex PCR. The sample lists millions of clones, roughly 92% occurring once. The specimen was naive CD4+ T cells sorted from blood. Subset given: CD45RA+ positively selected. The source of these receptors is a young man in good health.

The V call is TRBV5-6, the J call TRBJ2-2, with TRBD1 identical over 7 bases. The ends lost 3 bases at V and 5 bases at J; junction bases unmatched: 7. CDR1 SGHDT and CDR2 YYEEEE come from the germline V gene. The CDR3 has 15 residues. DNA of the CDR3: TGTGCCAGCAGCTCGGGACAGTTGTATACCGGGGAGCTGTTTTTT. Protein sequence: CASSSGQLYTGELFF.

This chain connects TRBV9 to TRBJ2-7; 10 nucleotides line up with TRBD2. J was trimmed by 5 bases and V by 1 base; bases with no gene match: 6. Germline CDR1 and CDR2: SGDLS and YYNGEE. This CDR3 spans 15 amino acids. The CDR3 here is CASSVSLAGDNEQYF. CDR3 nucleotide sequence: TGTGCCAGCAGCGTAAGTCTAGCGGGAGATAACGAGCAGTACTTC.

This chain uses TRBV4-1 with TRBJ2-1, with 12 positions matching TRBD1. Germline V gene data show CDR1 as MGHRA and CDR2 as YSYEKL. V lost 3 bases to trimming and J lost 7 bases; unmatched junction nucleotides: 7. The CDR3 length is 16 residues. Here the CDR3 reads CASSHTRDRGQNEQFF. CDR3 DNA sequence: TGCGCCAGCAGCCACACCCGGGACAGGGGGCAAAATGAGCAGTTCTTC.

For this clone: Other DNA sequences within the sample encode an identical CDR3. The DNA for the CDR3 is TGTGCCAGCAGCTTAGCTGGGGGTAGCAATCAGCCCCAGCATTTT. Residues: CASSLAGGSNQPQHF. The V gene is TRBV7-2, the J gene TRBJ1-5, with TRBD1 as a possible D gene (5 bases). The CDR3 sequence is 15 residues long. CDR1 SGHTA and CDR2 FQGNSA come from the germline V gene. With 0 bases removed from V and 0 bases from J, the gap between germline ends came to 6 bases.

CDR3 amino acids: CASSQETDRTGSLRAFF. Written as DNA, the CDR3 is TGCGCCAGCAGCCAAGAAACGGACAGGACAGGGAGTCTACGGGCTTTCTTT. This chain connects TRBV4-1 to TRBJ1-1; the match to TRBD1 covers 8 bases. The V segment lost 0 bases and the J segment 11 bases; nucleotides outside the gene matches: 17. From germline, CDR1 is MGHRA and CDR2 YSYEKL. CDR3 size: 17 residues.